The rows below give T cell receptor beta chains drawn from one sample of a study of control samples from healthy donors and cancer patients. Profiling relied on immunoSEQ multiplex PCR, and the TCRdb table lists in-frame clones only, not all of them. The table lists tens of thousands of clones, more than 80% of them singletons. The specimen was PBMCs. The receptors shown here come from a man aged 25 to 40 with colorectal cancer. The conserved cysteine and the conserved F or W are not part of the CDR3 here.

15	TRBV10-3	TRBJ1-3	AISDSDRGGSGNTIY
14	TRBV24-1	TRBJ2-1	ATSGTSGGGYNEQF
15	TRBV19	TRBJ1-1	ASSLGGGSVMNTEAF
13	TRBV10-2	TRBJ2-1	ASSEFLSSYNEQF
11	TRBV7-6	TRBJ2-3	ASSLVDGDTQY
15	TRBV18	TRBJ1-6	ASSPSGLSSYNSPLH
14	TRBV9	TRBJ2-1	ASSVGSRGGGNEQF
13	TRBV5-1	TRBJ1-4	ASSLRYSEGEKLF
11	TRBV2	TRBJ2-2	ASKVHPTGELF
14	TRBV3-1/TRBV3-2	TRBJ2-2	ASSLVPSGWTGELF
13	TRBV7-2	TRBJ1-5	ASSPTGSSNQPQH
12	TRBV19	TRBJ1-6	ATGQGNYNSPLH
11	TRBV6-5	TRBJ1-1	ASREIMNTEAF
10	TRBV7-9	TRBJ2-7	ASSLDGVEQY
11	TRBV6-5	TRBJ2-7	ASSYPGTYEQY
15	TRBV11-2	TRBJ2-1	ASSLPPGGGAWNEQF
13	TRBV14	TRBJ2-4	ASSQGGYAKNIQY
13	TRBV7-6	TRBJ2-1	ASSLDSYGGAEIF
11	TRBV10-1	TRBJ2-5	ASSEQGGKTQY
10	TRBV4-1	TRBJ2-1	ASSQAGDEQF
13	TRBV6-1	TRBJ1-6	ASSENLGLGSPLH
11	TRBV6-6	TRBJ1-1	ASSQRVSTEAF
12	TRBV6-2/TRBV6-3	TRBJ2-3	ASSRTGEGDTQY
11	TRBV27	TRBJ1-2	ASSDGGRYGYT
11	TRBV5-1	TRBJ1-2	ASSLAVKGGYT
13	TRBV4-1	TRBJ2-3	ASSQETGGTDTQY
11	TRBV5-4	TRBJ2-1	ASSSTPWDEQF
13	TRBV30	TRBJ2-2	AWSVRLENTGELF
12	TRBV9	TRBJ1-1	ASSATQTGTEAF
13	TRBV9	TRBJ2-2	ASSPSLPGSEELF
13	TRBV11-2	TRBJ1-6	ASSLWDRGYSPLH
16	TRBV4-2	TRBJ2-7	ASSLRDRGTALPYEQY
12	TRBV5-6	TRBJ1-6	ASSFIQGYSPLH
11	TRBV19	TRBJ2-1	ASSIGDNNEQF
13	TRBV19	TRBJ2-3	ASSTGQGWTDTQY
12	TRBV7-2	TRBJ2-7	ASSLYSASYEQY
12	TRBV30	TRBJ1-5	AWSTQGTNQPQH
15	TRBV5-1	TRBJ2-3	ASSSIPGLAGTDTQY
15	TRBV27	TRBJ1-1	ASSLLSTGLGNTEAF
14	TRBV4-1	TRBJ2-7	ASSQEVSASSYEQY
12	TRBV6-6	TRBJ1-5	ASTKGAPGQPQH
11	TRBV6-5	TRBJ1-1	ASSYSKTTEAF
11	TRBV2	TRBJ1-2	ASSESSEYGYT
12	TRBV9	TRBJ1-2	ASSPMERGYGYT
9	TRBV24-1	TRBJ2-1	ATSEGQKQF
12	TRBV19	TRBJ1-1	ASSTLGPYTEAF
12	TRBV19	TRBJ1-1	ASSIFFGGTEAF
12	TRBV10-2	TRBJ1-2	ASVGQGLGYGYT
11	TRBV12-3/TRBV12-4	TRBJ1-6	ASRDNGDSPLH
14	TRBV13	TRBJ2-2	ASSLGGTMNTGELF
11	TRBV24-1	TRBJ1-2	ATSDLPGDGYT
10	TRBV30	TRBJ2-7	AWKSAFYEQY
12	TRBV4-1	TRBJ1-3	ASSQESAGNTIY
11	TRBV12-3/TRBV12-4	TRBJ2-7	ASTLAGAYEQY
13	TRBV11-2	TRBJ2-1	ASSTGVGSYNEQF
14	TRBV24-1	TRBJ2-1	ATSDPTGGSHNEQF
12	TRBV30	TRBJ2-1	AGRDGSSYNEQF
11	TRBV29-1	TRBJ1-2	SDVQGARDGYT